This TCR beta chain is drawn from a study of OX40 agonist ivuxolimab in advanced cancers. Turning to the study itself: Ivuxolimab, which is an agonistic anti-OX40 (CD134) antibody, was administered to the patients. The study reported partial responses in three patients: one hepatocellular carcinoma, two cutaneous melanoma. At doses from 0.01 to 10 mg/kg, patients were given intravenous ivuxolimab every 2 weeks.

Germline assignment: CDR1 SGHAT and CDR2 FQNNGV. The CDR3 totals 15 residues. Trimming took off 4 bases at V and 5 bases at J, with 17 bases between the two ends. Only in-frame clones appear in the TCRdb table, and some are missing; sequencing was by immunoSEQ multiplex PCR. The repertoire includes roughly 150,000 clones, roughly 92% of them detected once, and about 0.3% sits in the top ten. The input for sequencing was CD4+ or CD8+ T cells sorted from blood, taken in a trial of the OX40 agonist ivuxolimab. This chain uses TRBV11-2 with TRBJ2-5; a possible D gene is TRBD1 (7 bases). This TCR came from an adult with an advanced solid tumor such as melanoma, head and neck, liver or kidney cancer. CDR3 sequence (DNA): TGTGCCAGCAGCTCGATCCAGGGGGGCCACGAGACCCAGTACTTC. Translating gives CASSSIQGGHETQYF.